This T cell receptor (beta chain) was obtained from a study of shared clonotypes between healthy human individuals. The study, taken as a whole, reports: The rarefaction results pointed to incomplete sorted-subset sequencing despite large depth.

Sequenced by immunoSEQ multiplex PCR; TCRdb stores in-frame clones only, minus some. The sample has roughly 2 million clones, 90% to 96% seen once; the top ten hold roughly 0.13%. The CDR3 is 11 amino acids. Trimming cost V 5 bases and J 3 bases, with 7 bases left between them. Germline V lookup: CDR1 DFQATT, CDR2 SNEGSKA (reference sequence). Memory CD4+ cells were the fraction left after CD45RA+ naive selection. With respect to this clone: Its antigen is not identified.

The sequence came from a man younger than 35 in good health. Sequencing was done on a sample of naive CD4+ T cells sorted from blood. Subset specified: CD45RA+ positively selected. The rearrangement links TRBV20-1 to TRBJ1-1; unclear D gene. Written as DNA, the CDR3 is TGCAGTGCTGCTCTGGACACTGAAGCTTTCTTT. Its translation: CSAALDTEAFF.